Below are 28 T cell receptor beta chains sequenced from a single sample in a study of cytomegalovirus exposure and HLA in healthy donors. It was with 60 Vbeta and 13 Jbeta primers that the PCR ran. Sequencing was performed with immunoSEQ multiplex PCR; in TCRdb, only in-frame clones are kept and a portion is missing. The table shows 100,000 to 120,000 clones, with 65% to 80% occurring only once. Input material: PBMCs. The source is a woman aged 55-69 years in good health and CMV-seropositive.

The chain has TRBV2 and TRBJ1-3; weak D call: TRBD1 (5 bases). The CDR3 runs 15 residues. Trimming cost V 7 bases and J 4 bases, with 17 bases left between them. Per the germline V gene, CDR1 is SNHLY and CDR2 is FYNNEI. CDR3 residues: CASKLRGESGNTIYF. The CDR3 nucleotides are TGTGCCAGCAAGCTACGGGGGGAATCCGGAAACACCATATATTTT.

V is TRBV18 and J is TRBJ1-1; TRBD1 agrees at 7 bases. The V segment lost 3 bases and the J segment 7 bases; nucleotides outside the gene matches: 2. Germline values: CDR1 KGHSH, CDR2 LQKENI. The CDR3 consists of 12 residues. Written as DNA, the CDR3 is TGTGCCAGCTCACCGGCAGGGGGTGAAGCTTTCTTT. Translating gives CASSPAGGEAFF. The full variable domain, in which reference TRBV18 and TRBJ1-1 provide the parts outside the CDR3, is NAGVMQNPRHLVRRRGQEARLRCSPMKGHSHVYWYRQLPEEGLKFMVYLQKENIIDESGMPKERFSAEFPKEGPSILRIQQVVRGDSAAYFCASSPAGGEAFFGQGTRLTVV.

As DNA, the CDR3 is TGCAGCCCCTCCGGGACAGGGGGCGAAGATGAAGCTTTCTTT. Its protein product is CSPSGTGGEDEAFF. The chain recombines TRBV29-1 with TRBJ1-1, with TRBD1 matching over 12 bases. The CDR3 loop spans 14 amino acids. J was trimmed by 7 bases and V by 8 bases; bases with no gene match: 11. Germline CDR1 SQVTM, CDR2 ANQGSEA.

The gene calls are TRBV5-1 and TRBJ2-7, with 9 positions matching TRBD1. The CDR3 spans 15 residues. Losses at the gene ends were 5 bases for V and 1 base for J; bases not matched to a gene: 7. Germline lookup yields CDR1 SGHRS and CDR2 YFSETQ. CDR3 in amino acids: CASSNRDRDSYEQYF. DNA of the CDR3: TGCGCCAGCAGTAACAGGGACAGGGATTCCTACGAGCAGTACTTC.

The CDR3 protein is CASRNSFLGLNTGELFF. The CDR3 coding sequence is TGTGCCAGCAGAAATTCCTTTCTAGGACTGAACACCGGGGAGCTGTTTTTT. The chain recombines TRBV27 with TRBJ2-2; the D gene is possibly TRBD2 (5 bases). The CDR3 is 17 amino acids. V lost 6 bases to trimming and J lost 1 base, with 18 bases between them. Germline loops: CDR1 MNHEY, CDR2 SMNVEV (reference sequence).

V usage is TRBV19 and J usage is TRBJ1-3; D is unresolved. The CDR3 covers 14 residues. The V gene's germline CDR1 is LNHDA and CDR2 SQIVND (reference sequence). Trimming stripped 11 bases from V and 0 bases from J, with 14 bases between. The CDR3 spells CAGRNTRSGNTIYF. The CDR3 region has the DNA TGTGCCGGGAGGAACACCCGCTCTGGAAACACCATATATTTT.

Here the CDR3 DNA reads TGTGCCAGCAGCCTGGGGAGCGGGACTAACACCGGGGAGCTGTTTTTT. It yields the protein CASSLGSGTNTGELFF. This chain connects TRBV7-9 to TRBJ2-2; 7 bases match TRBD2. Losses at the gene ends were 5 bases for V and 2 bases for J; bases not matched to a gene: 8. Germline V gene sequence: CDR1 SEHNR, CDR2 FQNEAQ (reference sequence). This CDR3 has 16 amino acids.

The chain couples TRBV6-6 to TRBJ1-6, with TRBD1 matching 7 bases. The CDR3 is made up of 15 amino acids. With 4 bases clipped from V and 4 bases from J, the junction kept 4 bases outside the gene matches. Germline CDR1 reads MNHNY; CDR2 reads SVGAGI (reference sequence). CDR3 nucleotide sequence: TGTGCCAGCAGTTCCGGGACAGCATATAATTCACCCCTCCACTTT. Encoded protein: CASSSGTAYNSPLHF.

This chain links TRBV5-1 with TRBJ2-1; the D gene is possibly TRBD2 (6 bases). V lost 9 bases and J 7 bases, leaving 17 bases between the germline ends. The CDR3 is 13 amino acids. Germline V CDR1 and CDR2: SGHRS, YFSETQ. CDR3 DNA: TGCGCCATCTCTTTGGGGGGTTCAAATGAGCAGTTCTTC. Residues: CAISLGGSNEQFF.

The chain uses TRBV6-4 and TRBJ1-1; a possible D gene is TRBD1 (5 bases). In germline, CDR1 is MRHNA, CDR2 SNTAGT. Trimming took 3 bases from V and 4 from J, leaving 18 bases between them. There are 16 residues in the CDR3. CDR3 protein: CASSDPGLRRVTEAFF. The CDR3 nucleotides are TGTGCCAGCAGTGATCCGGGACTCCGGAGGGTCACTGAAGCTTTCTTT.

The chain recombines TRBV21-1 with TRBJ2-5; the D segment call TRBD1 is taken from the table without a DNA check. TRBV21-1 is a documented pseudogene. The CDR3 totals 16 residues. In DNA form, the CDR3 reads TGTGCCAGCAGCAAGAGGGGACAGGCCAAACAAGAGACCCAGTACTTC. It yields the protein CASSKRGQAKQETQYF.

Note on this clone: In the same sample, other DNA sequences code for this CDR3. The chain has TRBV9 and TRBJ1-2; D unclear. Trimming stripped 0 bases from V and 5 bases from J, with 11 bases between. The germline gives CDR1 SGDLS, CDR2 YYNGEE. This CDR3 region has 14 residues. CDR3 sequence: CASSVDPEGYGYTF. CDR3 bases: TGTGCCAGCAGCGTAGACCCAGAGGGATATGGCTACACCTTC.

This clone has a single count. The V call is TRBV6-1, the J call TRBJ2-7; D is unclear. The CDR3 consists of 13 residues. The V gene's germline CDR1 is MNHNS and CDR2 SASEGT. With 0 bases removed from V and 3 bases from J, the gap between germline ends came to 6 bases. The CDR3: CASSEATIYEQYF. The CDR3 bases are TGTGCCAGCAGTGAAGCGACAATCTACGAGCAGTACTTC.

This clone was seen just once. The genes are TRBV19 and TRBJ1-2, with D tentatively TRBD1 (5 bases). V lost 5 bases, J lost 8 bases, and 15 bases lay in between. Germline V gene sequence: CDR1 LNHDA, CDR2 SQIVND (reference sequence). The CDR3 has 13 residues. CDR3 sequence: CASSLGTAGGYTF. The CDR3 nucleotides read TGTGCCAGTAGTCTGGGGACTGCGGGAGGCTACACCTTC.

The CDR3 sequence: CASSFGATLGDKLFF. The CDR3 bases are TGTGCCAGCAGTTTCGGCGCCACCTTGGGAGATAAACTGTTTTTT. The rearrangement links TRBV27 to TRBJ1-4; D is undetermined. The CDR3 consists of 15 residues. Germline V gene sequence: CDR1 MNHEY, CDR2 SMNVEV (reference sequence). V gave up 3 bases and J gave up 11 bases, with 19 bases separating them.

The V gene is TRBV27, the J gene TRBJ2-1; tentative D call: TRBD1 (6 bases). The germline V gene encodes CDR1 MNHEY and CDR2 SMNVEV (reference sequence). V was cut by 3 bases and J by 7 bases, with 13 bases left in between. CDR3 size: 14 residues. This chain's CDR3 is CASSFRGVENEQFF. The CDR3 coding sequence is TGTGCCAGCAGTTTCAGGGGTGTAGAGAATGAGCAGTTCTTC.

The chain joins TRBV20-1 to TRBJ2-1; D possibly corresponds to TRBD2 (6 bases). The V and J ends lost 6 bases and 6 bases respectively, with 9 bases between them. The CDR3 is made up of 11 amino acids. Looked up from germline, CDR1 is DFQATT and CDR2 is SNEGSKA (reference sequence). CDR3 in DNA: TGCAGTGCGGAGGGATTCAATGAGCAGTTCTTC. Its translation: CSAEGFNEQFF.

CDR3 bases: TGTGCCAGCTCACATGGGCCTCGGGAGACCCGCTTCTACGAGCAGTACTTC. Translating gives CASSHGPRETRFYEQYF. This sequence joins TRBV18 and TRBJ2-7, with D perhaps TRBD2 (6 bases). CDR1 KGHSH and CDR2 LQKENI come from the germline V gene. This CDR3 is built from 17 residues. V lost 4 bases and J lost 3, with 22 bases in between.

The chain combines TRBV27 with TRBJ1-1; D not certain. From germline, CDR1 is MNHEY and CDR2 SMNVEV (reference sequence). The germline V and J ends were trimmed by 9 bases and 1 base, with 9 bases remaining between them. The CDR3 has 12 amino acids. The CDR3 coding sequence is TGTGCCAGATATACACGGAACACTGAAGCTTTCTTT. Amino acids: CARYTRNTEAFF.

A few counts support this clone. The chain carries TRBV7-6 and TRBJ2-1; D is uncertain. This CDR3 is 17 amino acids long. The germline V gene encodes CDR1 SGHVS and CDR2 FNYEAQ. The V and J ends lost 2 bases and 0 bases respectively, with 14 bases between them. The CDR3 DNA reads TGTGCCAGCAGCTTAAGTACCGTATGGAGCTCCTACAATGAGCAGTTCTTC. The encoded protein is CASSLSTVWSSYNEQFF.

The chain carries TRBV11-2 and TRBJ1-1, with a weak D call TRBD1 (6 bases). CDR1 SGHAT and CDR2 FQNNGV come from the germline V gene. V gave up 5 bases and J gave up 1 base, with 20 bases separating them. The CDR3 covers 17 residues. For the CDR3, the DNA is TGTGCCAGCAGCCCCCTGCCCCAGGGGAGTTCGAACACTGAAGCTTTCTTT. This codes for CASSPLPQGSSNTEAFF.

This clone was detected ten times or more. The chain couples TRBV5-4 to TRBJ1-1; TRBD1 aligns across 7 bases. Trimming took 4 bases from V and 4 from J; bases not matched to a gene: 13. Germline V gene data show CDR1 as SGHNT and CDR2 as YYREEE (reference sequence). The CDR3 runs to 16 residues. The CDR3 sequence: CASSPILWTGGTEAFF. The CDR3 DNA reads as TGTGCCAGCAGCCCAATTCTTTGGACAGGAGGCACTGAAGCTTTCTTT. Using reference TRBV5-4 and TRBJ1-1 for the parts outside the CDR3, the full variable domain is ETGVTQSPTHLIKTRGQQVTLRCSSQSGHNTVSWYQQALGQGPQFIFQYYREEENGRGNFPPRFSGLQFPNYSSELNVNALELDDSALYLCASSPILWTGGTEAFFGQGTRLTVV.

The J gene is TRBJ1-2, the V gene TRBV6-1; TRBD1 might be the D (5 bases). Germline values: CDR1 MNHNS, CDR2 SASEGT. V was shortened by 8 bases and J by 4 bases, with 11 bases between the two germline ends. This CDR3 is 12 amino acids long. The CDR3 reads CASSVQGYGYTF. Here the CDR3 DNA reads TGTGCCAGCTCCGTCCAGGGCTATGGCTACACCTTC.

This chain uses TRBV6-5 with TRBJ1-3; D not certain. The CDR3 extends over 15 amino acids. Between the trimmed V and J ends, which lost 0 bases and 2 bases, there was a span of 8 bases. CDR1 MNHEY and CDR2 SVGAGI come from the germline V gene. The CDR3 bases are TGTGCCAGCAGTTACTCGTCTGGGCCTGGAAACACCATATATTTT. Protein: CASSYSSGPGNTIYF.

The CDR3 reads CASSLQGKAFF. For the CDR3, the DNA is TGTGCCAGCAGTCTACAGGGGAAAGCTTTCTTT. The rearrangement links TRBV6-1 to TRBJ1-1, with 7 nucleotides matching TRBD1. This CDR3 spans 11 amino acids. CDR1 is MNHNS and CDR2 is SASEGT in the germline V gene. V shed 5 bases and J 9 bases; nucleotides not matched to a gene: 3.

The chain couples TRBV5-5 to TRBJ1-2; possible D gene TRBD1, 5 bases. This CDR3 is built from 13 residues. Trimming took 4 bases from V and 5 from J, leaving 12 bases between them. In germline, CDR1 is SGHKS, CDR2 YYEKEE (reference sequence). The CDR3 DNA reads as TGTGCCAGCAGCCCGGAGGGGACTTATGGCTACACCTTC. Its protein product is CASSPEGTYGYTF.

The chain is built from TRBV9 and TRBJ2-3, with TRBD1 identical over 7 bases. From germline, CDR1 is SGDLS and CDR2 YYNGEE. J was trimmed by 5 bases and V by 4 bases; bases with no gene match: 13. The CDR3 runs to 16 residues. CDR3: CASSLAEGGRGDTQYF. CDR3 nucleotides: TGTGCCAGCAGCCTCGCTGAAGGGGGCCGGGGAGATACGCAGTATTTT.

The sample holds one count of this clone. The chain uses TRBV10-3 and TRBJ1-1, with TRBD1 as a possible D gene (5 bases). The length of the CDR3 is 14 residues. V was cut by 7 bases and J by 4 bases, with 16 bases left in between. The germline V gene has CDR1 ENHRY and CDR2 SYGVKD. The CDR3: CAITPGLSGTEAFF. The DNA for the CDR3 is TGTGCCATCACCCCGGGACTCTCGGGCACTGAAGCTTTCTTT.